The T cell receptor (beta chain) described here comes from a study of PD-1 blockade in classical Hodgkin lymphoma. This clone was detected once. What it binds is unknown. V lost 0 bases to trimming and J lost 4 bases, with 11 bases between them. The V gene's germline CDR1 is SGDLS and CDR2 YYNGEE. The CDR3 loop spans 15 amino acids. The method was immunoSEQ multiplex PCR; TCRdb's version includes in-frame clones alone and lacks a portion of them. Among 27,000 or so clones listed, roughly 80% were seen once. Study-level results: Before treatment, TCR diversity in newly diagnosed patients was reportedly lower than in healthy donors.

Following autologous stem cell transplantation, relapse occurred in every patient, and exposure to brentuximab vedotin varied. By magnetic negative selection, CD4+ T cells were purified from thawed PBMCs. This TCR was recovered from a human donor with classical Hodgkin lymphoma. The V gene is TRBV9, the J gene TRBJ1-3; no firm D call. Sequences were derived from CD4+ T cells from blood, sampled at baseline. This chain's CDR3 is CASSVDEGRGNTIYF. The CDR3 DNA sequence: TGTGCCAGCAGCGTAGATGAAGGGAGAGGAAACACCATATATTTT.